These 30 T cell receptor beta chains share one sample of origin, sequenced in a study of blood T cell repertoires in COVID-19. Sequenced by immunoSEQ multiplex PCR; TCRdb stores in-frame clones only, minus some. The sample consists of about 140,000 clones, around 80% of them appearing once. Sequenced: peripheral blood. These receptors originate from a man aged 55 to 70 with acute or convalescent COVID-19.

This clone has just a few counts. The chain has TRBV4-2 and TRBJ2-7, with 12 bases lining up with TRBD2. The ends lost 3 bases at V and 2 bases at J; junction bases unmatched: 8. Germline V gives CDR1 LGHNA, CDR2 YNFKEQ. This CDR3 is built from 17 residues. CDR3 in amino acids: CASSQAVTSGSPYEQYF. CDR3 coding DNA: TGTGCCAGCAGCCAGGCTGTGACTAGCGGGAGTCCCTACGAGCAGTACTTC.

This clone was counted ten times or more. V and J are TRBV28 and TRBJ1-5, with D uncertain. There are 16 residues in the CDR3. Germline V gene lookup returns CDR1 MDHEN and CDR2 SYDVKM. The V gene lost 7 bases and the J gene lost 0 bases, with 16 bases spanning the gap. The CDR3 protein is CASNPPGGFSNQPQHF. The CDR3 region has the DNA TGTGCCAGCAACCCCCCGGGTGGATTTAGCAATCAGCCCCAGCATTTT. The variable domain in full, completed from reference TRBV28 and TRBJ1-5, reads DVKVTQSSRYLVKRTGEKVFLECVQDMDHENMFWYRQDPGLGLRLIYFSYDVKMKEKGDIPEGYSVSREKKERFSLILESASTNQTSMYLCASNPPGGFSNQPQHFGDGTRLSIL.

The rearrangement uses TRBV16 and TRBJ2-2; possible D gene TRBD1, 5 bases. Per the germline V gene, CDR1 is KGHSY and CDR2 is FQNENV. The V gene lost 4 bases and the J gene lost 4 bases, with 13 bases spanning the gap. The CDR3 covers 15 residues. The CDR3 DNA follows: TGTGCCAGCAGCCGAGTAGAAGGGGCCACCGGGGAGCTGTTTTTT. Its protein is CASSRVEGATGELFF. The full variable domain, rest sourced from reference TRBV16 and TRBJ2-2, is GEEVAQTPKHLVRGEGQKAKLYCAPIKGHSYVFWYQQVLKNEFKFLISFQNENVFDETGMPKERFSAKCLPNSPCSLEIQATKLEDSAVYFCASSRVEGATGELFFGEGSRLTVL.

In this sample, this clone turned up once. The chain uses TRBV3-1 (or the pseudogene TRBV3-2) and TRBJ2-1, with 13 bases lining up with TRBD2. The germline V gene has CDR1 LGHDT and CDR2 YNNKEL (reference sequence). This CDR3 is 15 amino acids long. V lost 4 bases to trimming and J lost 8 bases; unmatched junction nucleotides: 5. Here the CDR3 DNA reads TGTGCCAGCAGCCTAGGACTAGCGGGAGTGGATGAGCAGTTCTTC. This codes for CASSLGLAGVDEQFF.

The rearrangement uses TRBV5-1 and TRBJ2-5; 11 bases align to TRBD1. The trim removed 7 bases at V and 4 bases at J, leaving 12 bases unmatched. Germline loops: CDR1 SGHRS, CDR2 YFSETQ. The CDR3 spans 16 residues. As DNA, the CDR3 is TGCGCCAGCGCGTCGGACAGGGGGCGAGTAGGAGAGACCCAGTACTTC. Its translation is CASASDRGRVGETQYF.

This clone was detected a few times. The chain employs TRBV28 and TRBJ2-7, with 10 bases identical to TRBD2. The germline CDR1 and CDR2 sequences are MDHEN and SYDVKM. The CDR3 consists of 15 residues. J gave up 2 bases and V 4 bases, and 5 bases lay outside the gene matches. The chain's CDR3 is CASSSWTSGTYEQYF. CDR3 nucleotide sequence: TGTGCCAGCAGTTCATGGACTAGCGGTACCTACGAGCAGTACTTC.

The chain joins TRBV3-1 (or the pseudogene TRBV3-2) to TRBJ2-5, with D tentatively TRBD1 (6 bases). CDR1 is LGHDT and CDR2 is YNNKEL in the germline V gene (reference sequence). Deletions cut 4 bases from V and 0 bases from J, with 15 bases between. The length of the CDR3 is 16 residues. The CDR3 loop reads CASSRGHLSYQETQYF. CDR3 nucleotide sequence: TGTGCCAGCAGCCGGGGACACTTGTCGTACCAAGAGACCCAGTACTTC.

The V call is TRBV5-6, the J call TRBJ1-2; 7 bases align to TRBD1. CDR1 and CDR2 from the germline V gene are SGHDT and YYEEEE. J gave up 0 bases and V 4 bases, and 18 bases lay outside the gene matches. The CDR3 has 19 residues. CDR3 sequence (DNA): TGTGCCAGCAGCCCTGGTTGGGGACAGACCCCATTAGCTAACTATGGCTACACCTTC. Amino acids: CASSPGWGQTPLANYGYTF.

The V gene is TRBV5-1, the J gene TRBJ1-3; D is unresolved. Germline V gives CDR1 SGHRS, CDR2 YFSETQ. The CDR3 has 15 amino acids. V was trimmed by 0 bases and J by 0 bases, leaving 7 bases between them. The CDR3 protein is CASSLAGVSGNTIYF. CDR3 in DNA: TGCGCCAGCAGCTTGGCCGGGGTCTCTGGAAACACCATATATTTT.

CDR3 sequence: CATNGARTDTQYF. The DNA of the CDR3 is TGTGCCACCAACGGAGCTAGGACAGATACGCAGTATTTT. The chain employs TRBV2 and TRBJ2-3; D is ambiguous. The CDR3 spans 13 residues. Trimming left V 10 bases short and J 3 bases short, with 14 bases between. The germline gives CDR1 SNHLY, CDR2 FYNNEI.

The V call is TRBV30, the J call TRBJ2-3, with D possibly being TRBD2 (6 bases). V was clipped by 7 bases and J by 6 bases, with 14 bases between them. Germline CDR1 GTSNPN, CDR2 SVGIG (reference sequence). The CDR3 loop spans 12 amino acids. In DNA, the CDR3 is TGTGCCTTCCACCTCGGAGGGGATACGCAGTATTTT. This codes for CAFHLGGDTQYF.

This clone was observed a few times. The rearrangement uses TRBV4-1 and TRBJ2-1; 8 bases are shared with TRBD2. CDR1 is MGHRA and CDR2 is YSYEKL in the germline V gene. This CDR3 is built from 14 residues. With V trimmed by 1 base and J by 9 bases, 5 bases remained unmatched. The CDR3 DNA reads TGCGCCAGCAGCCAAGCCGGGAGGGCCGGTGAGCAGTTCTTC. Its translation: CASSQAGRAGEQFF.

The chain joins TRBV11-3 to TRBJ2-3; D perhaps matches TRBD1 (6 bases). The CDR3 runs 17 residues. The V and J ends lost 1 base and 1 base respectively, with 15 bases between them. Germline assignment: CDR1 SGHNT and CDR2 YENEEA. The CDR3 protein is CASSLGDRMGGTDTQYF. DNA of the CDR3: TGTGCCAGCAGCTTAGGAGACAGGATGGGGGGCACAGATACGCAGTATTTT.

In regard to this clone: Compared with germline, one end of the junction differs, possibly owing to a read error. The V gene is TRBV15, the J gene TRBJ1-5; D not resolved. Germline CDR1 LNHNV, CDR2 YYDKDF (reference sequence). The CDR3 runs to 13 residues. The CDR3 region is CTTSRDSDQPQHF. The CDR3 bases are TGTACCACCAGCAGAGATAGTGATCAGCCCCAGCATTTT.

The CDR3 sequence: CASSSKGANPYNEQFF. The CDR3 region has the DNA TGTGCCAGCAGTTCCAAAGGAGCGAACCCCTACAATGAGCAGTTCTTC. The chain employs TRBV27 and TRBJ2-1; D is unresolved. Germline CDR1 and CDR2: MNHEY and SMNVEV (reference sequence). Trimming pared 4 bases from V and 2 bases from J, leaving 15 bases between. This CDR3 region has 16 residues.

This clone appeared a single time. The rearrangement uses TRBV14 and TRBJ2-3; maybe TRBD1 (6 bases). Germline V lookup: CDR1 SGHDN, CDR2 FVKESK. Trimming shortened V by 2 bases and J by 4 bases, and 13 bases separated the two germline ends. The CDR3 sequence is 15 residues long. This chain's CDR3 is CASSQRQVSADTQYF. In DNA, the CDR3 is TGTGCCAGCAGCCAACGACAGGTTTCGGCAGATACGCAGTATTTT.

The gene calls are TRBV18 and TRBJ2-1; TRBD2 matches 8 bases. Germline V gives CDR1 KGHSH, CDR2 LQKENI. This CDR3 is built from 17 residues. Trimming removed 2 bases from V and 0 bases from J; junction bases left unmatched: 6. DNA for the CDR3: TGTGCCAGCTCACCAACCCTAACTAGCGGCTCCTACAATGAGCAGTTCTTC. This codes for CASSPTLTSGSYNEQFF.

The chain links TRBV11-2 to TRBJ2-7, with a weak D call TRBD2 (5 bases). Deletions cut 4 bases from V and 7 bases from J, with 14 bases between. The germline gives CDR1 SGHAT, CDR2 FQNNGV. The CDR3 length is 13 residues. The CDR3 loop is CASSSLTSQEQYF. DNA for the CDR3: TGTGCCAGCAGCTCTCTCACTAGTCAGGAGCAGTACTTC.

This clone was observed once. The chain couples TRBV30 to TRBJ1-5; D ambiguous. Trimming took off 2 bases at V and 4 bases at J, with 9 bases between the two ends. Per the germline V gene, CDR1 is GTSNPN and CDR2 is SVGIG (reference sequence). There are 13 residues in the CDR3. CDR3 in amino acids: CAWSYTLNQPQHF. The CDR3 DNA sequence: TGTGCCTGGAGTTACACCTTGAATCAGCCCCAGCATTTT.

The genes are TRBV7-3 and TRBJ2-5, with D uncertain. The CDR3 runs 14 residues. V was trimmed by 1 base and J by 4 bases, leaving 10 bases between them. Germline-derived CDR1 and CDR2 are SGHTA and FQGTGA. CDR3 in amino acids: CASSLKSGPETQYF. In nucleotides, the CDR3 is TGTGCCAGCAGCTTAAAATCAGGCCCAGAGACCCAGTACTTC.

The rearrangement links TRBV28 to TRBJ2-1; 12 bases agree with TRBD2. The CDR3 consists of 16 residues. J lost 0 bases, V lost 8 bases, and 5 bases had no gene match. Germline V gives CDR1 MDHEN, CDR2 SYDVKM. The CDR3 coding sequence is TGTGCCAGCCAGGGGACTAGCGGGCCCTCCTACAATGAGCAGTTCTTC. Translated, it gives CASQGTSGPSYNEQFF.

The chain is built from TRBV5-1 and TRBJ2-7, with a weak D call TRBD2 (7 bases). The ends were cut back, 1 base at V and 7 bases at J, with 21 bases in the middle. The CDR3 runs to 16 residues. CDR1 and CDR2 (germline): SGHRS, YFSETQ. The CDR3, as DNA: TGCGCCAGCAGCTTGAGCTTTGGGGGGGCAGCTCGGGAGCAGTACTTC. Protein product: CASSLSFGGAAREQYF.

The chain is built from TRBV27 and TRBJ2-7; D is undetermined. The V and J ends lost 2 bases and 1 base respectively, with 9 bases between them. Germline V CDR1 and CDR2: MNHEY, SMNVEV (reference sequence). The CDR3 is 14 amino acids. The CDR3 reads CASSLVASSYEQYF. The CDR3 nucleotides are TGTGCCAGCAGTTTAGTCGCCAGTTCCTACGAGCAGTACTTC.

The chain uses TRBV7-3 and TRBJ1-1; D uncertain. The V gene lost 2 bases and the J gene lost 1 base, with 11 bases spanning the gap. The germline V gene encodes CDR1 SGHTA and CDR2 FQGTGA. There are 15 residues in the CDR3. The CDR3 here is CASSLDHSANTEAFF. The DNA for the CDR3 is TGTGCCAGCAGCTTAGATCATAGCGCGAACACTGAAGCTTTCTTT. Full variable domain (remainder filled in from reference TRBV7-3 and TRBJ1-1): GAGVSQTPSNKVTEKGKYVELRCDPISGHTALYWYRQSLGQGPEFLIYFQGTGAADDSGLPNDRFFAVRPEGSVSTLKIQRTERGDSAVYLCASSLDHSANTEAFFGQGTRLTVV.

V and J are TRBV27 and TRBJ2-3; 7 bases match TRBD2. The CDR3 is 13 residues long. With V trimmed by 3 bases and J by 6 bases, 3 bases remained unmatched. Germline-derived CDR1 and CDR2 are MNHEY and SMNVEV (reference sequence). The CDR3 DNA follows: TGTGCCAGCAGTTTGGGCGGGAGCGATACGCAGTATTTT. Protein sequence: CASSLGGSDTQYF.

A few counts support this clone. CDR3 loop: CASSQSGRAKNEQFF. The CDR3 DNA reads TGTGCCAGCAGCCAGAGCGGGAGGGCCAAGAATGAGCAGTTCTTC. This chain uses TRBV5-4 with TRBJ2-1, with 10 bases aligning to TRBD2. With 4 bases clipped from V and 7 bases from J, the junction kept 8 bases outside the gene matches. The CDR3 is 15 residues long. Per germline, CDR1 SGHNT and CDR2 YYREEE (reference sequence). Full variable domain (remainder filled in from reference TRBV5-4 and TRBJ2-1): ETGVTQSPTHLIKTRGQQVTLRCSSQSGHNTVSWYQQALGQGPQFIFQYYREEENGRGNFPPRFSGLQFPNYSSELNVNALELDDSALYLCASSQSGRAKNEQFFGPGTRLTVL.

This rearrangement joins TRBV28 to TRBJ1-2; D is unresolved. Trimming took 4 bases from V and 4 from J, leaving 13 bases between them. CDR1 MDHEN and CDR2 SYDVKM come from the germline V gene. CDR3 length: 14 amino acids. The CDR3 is CASSSDSLLYGYTF. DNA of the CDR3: TGTGCCAGCAGTTCGGACTCCCTTCTCTATGGCTACACCTTC.

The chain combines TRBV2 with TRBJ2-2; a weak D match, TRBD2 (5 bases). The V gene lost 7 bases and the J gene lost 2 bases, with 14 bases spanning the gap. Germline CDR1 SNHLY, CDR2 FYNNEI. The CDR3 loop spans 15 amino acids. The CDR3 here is CASTVAGKNTGELFF. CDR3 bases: TGTGCCAGCACTGTGGCCGGGAAAAACACCGGGGAGCTGTTTTTT.

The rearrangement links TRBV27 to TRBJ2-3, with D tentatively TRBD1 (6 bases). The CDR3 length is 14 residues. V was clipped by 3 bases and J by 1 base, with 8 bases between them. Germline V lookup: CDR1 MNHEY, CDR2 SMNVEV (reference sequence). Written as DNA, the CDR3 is TGTGCCAGCAGTTTGTGGACAGGCACAGATACGCAGTATTTT. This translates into CASSLWTGTDTQYF.

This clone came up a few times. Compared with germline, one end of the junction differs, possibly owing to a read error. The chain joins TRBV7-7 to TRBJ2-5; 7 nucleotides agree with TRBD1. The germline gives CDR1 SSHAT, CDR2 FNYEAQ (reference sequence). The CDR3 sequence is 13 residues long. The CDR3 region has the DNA TGTGCTAGCAGCAGCGACAGGGACGAGACCCAGTACTTC. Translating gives CASSSDRDETQYF.